The subject of this entry is one T cell receptor beta chain. This sample is drawn from a study of blood T cell repertoires in COVID-19. Overall study context: Material from acute and convalescent COVID-19 was sourced from the United States, Italy and Spain. PBMCs, B-cell-depleted T cells, or T cells provided the cDNA or gDNA that made up the material.

Looked up from germline, CDR1 is MDHEN and CDR2 is SYDVKM. Trimming took 9 bases from V and 5 from J, leaving 20 bases between them. The CDR3 is made up of 14 amino acids. Authors' methods: Estimates of nucleated cell counts were drawn from the amplification of reference gene primers. The table came from immunoSEQ multiplex PCR; TCRdb's copy has only in-frame clones and leaves some out. For V, J and clone size, that table is used; D and trimming come from the DNA. The table includes fewer than 75,000 clones, 86% detected once. Source material: peripheral blood. The clonotype originates from a man in his fifties with active COVID-19. The chain is built from TRBV28 and TRBJ2-7; TRBD2 might be the D (7 bases). The CDR3, as DNA: TGTGCCAGTTTGAGGGGGGGTAAGGCCCACGAGCAGTACTTC. Protein product: CASLRGGKAHEQYF.